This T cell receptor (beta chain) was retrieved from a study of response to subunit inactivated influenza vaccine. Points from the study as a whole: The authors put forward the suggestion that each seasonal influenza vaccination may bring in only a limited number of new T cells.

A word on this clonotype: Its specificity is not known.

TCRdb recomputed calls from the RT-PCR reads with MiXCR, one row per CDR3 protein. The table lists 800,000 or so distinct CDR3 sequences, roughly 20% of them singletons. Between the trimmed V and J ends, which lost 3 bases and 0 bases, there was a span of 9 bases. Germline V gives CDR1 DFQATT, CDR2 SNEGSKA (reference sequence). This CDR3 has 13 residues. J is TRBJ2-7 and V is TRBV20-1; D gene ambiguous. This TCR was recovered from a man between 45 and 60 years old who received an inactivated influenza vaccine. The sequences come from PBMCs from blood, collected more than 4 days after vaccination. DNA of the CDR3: TGCAGTGCTAGGACGGTCCCCTCCTACGAGCAGTACTTC. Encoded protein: CSARTVPSYEQYF.